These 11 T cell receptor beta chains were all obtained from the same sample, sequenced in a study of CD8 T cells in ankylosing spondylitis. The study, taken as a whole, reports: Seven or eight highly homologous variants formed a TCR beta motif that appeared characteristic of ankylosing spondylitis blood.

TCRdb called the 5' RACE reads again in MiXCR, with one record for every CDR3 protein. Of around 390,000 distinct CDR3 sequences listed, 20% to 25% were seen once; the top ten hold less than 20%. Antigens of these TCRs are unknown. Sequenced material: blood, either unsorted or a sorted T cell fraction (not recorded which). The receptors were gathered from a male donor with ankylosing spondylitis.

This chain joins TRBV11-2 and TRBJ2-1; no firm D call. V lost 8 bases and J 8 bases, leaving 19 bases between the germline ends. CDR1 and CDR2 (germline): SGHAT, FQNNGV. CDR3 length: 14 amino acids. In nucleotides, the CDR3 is TGTGCCAGCTCTATTTGGACCGTAGTTGATGAGCAGTTCTTC. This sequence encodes CASSIWTVVDEQFF.

CDR3 residues: CSASSPLAGDINEQFF. For the CDR3, the DNA is TGCAGTGCTAGCTCCCCCCTAGCGGGAGACATCAATGAGCAGTTCTTC. The V and J genes are TRBV20-1 and TRBJ2-1, with 10 bases fitting TRBD2. V was pared by 3 bases and J by 6 bases, with 11 bases of the junction left unmatched. The CDR3 consists of 16 residues. From germline, CDR1 is DFQATT and CDR2 SNEGSKA (reference sequence).

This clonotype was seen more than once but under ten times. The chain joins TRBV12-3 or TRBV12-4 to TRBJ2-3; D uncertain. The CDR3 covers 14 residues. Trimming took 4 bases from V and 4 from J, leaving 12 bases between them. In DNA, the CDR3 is TGTGCCAGCAGTTGGGTGGCTGGATCAGATACGCAGTATTTT. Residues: CASSWVAGSDTQYF.

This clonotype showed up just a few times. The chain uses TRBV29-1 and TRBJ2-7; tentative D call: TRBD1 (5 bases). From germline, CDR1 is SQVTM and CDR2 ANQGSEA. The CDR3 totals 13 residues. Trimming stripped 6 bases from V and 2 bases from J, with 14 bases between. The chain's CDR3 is CSVEWQGTYEQYF. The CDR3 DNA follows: TGCAGCGTGGAGTGGCAGGGCACCTACGAGCAGTACTTC.

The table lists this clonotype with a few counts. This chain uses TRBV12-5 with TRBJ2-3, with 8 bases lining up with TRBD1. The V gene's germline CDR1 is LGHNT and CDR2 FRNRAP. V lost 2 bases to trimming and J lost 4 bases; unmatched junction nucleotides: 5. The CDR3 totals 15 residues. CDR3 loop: CASGLSGGRADTQYF. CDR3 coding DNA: TGTGCTAGTGGTTTGTCAGGGGGCCGGGCAGATACGCAGTATTTT. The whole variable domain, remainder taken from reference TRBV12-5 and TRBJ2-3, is DARVTQTPRHKVTEMGQEVTMRCQPILGHNTVFWYRQTMMQGLELLAYFRNRAPLDDSGMPKDRFSAEMPDATLATLKIQPSEPRDSAVYFCASGLSGGRADTQYFGPGTRLTVL.

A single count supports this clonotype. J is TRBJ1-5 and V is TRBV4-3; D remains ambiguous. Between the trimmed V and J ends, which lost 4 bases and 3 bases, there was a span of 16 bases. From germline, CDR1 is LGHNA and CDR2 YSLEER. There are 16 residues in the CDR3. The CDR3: CASSPNSDAFNQPQHF. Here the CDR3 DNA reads TGCGCCAGCAGCCCTAATTCCGACGCATTCAATCAGCCCCAGCATTTT.

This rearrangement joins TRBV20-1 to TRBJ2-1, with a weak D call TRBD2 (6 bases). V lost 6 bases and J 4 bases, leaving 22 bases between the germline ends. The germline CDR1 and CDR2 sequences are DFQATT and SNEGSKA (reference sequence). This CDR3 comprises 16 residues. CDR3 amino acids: CSARNPIAAVYNEQFF. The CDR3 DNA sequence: TGCAGTGCACGTAACCCAATAGCGGCAGTTTACAATGAGCAGTTCTTC.

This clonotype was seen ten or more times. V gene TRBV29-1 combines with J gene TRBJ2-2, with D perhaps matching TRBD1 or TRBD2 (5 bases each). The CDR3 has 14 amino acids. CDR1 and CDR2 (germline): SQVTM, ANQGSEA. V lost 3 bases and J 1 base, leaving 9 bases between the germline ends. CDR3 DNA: TGCAGCGTTGATGGGGGAAAGAACACCGGGGAGCTGTTTTTT. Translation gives CSVDGGKNTGELFF.

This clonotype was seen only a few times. In nucleotides, the CDR3 is TGTGCCACCGAGTTCAGGGGGCGATCTAATGAAAAACTGTTTTTT. As protein: CATEFRGRSNEKLFF. The chain is built from TRBV28 and TRBJ1-4, with 8 bases identical to TRBD1. Germline trimming cut 10 bases from V and 3 bases from J; bases unmatched to any gene: 10. The CDR3 covers 15 residues. Germline V gene data show CDR1 as MDHEN and CDR2 as SYDVKM.

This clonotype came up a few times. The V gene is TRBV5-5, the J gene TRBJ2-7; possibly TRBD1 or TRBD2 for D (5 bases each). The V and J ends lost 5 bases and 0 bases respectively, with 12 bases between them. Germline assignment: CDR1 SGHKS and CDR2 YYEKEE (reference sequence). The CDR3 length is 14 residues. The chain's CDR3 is CASSYPGPSYEQYF. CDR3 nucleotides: TGTGCCAGCAGTTATCCGGGACCCTCCTACGAGCAGTACTTC.

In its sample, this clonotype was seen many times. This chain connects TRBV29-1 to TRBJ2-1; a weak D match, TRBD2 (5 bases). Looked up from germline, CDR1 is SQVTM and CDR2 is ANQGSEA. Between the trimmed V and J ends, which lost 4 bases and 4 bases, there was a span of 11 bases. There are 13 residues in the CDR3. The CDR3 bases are TGCAGCGTTGGGAGCGGCTTTTACAATGAGCAGTTCTTC. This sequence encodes CSVGSGFYNEQFF.